The rows below give T cell receptor beta chains drawn from one sample of a study of CD8 T cells in Susac syndrome. MiXCR was run by TCRdb on the immunoSEQ multiplex PCR reads, yielding one entry per CDR3 protein. The sample consists of about 140,000 distinct CDR3 sequences, over 90% of them appearing once. The sample consisted of CD4+ T cells from PBMCs. The source of these receptors is a human donor with Susac syndrome. CDR3s include the opening cysteine and the closing phenylalanine or tryptophan. The order of the fields is CDR3 protein, clone size, V gene. Clone size is stated in some rows and not others, as once, few, many or a class when expanded.

CDR3 protein: CASSQEYGRLYEQYF
clone size: .
V gene: TRBV4-3

CDR3 protein: CATRNTDTQYF
clone size: .
V gene: TRBV10-3

CDR3 protein: CATSGSLSQEQHQETQYF
clone size: .
V gene: TRBV24-1

CDR3 protein: CSARVSSGANVLTF
clone size: .
V gene: TRBV20-1

CDR3 protein: CASSVGEGEQFF
clone size: .
V gene: TRBV9

CDR3 protein: CASSRRSDRGYGYTF
clone size: .
V gene: TRBV3-1

CDR3 protein: CASSLAHTIGNQPQHF
clone size: .
V gene: TRBV27

CDR3 protein: CASSKTGDQPQHF
clone size: .
V gene: TRBV2

CDR3 protein: CASGPRAGELFF
clone size: .
V gene: TRBV12-5

CDR3 protein: CASSPGLGLEAFF
clone size: once
V gene: TRBV3-1

CDR3 protein: CASSDTGLRNEQFF
clone size: .
V gene: TRBV5-6

CDR3 protein: CASSYSSVSNQPQHF
clone size: .
V gene: TRBV6-5

CDR3 protein: CSVEFGAGTEAFF
clone size: .
V gene: TRBV29-1

CDR3 protein: CASSPSRSTDTQYF
clone size: once
V gene: TRBV12-3/TRBV12-4

CDR3 protein: CAWSVLYYEQYF
clone size: once
V gene: TRBV30

CDR3 protein: CSAFDSGTSTDTQYF
clone size: .
V gene: TRBV20-1

CDR3 protein: CSVAGGPTLRAGYTF
clone size: .
V gene: TRBV29-1

CDR3 protein: CSARDQSPGKGYEQYF
clone size: .
V gene: TRBV20-1

CDR3 protein: CATSRGPAANTGELFF
clone size: .
V gene: TRBV15

CDR3 protein: CASSPSTGSPNTEAFF
clone size: .
V gene: TRBV18

CDR3 protein: CASGGPGGETQYF
clone size: .
V gene: TRBV25-1

CDR3 protein: CSVARGSEQETQYF
clone size: .
V gene: TRBV29-1

CDR3 protein: CSASSGGTGNEQFF
clone size: few
V gene: TRBV20-1

CDR3 protein: CASSRASGEKTQYF
clone size: .
V gene: TRBV7-2

CDR3 protein: CSARDRVIAQETQYF
clone size: .
V gene: TRBV20-1

CDR3 protein: CAWSVRSSGRTVAYEQYF
clone size: .
V gene: TRBV30

CDR3 protein: CASSDAGDSPLHF
clone size: .
V gene: TRBV25-1

CDR3 protein: CAWSRSQGRNSPLHF
clone size: .
V gene: TRBV30

CDR3 protein: CASSPRYKGQETQYF
clone size: .
V gene: TRBV7-2

CDR3 protein: CSVRLGIAKNIQYF
clone size: .
V gene: TRBV29-1

CDR3 protein: CASGLGTSTGELFF
clone size: .
V gene: TRBV12-5

CDR3 protein: CASSQPNYGYTF
clone size: .
V gene: TRBV3-1

CDR3 protein: CASSVRTGGYEQYF
clone size: .
V gene: TRBV5-1

CDR3 protein: CASSKGENIQYF
clone size: .
V gene: TRBV28

CDR3 protein: CASSHPLVTGELFF
clone size: .
V gene: TRBV3-1

CDR3 protein: CASSRPQGNEQFF
clone size: .
V gene: TRBV5-1

CDR3 protein: CASGLVYGTGGRSTDTQYF
clone size: .
V gene: TRBV12-5

CDR3 protein: CASKTGDHSPLHF
clone size: .
V gene: TRBV6-5

CDR3 protein: CASSTGFGETQYF
clone size: .
V gene: TRBV7-3

CDR3 protein: CASSRGAVNYGYTF
clone size: once
V gene: TRBV4-1

CDR3 protein: CAISRVTDTQYF
clone size: .
V gene: TRBV10-3

CDR3 protein: CASRQGVWDTEAFF
clone size: .
V gene: TRBV12-3/TRBV12-4

CDR3 protein: CSAALSAEAKQFF
clone size: .
V gene: TRBV20-1

CDR3 protein: CSVSSIQGLVFF
clone size: once
V gene: TRBV29-1

CDR3 protein: CAWSVLAGYSEQYF
clone size: .
V gene: TRBV30

CDR3 protein: CASSPSTQRAARVLKTQYF
clone size: .
V gene: TRBV18

CDR3 protein: CSVAGRPGANVLTF
clone size: .
V gene: TRBV29-1

CDR3 protein: CASSVVGSGANVLTF
clone size: .
V gene: TRBV9

CDR3 protein: CASSRDRAIVNTEAFF
clone size: .
V gene: TRBV18

CDR3 protein: CASSQDLNPLLNYGYTF
clone size: .
V gene: TRBV3-1

CDR3 protein: CASSTLLNYGYTF
clone size: .
V gene: TRBV12-3/TRBV12-4

CDR3 protein: CSVGSGLAGRTGELFF
clone size: .
V gene: TRBV29-1

CDR3 protein: CASSFGERNIQYF
clone size: .
V gene: TRBV11-2

CDR3 protein: CASSLGTGHGNTIYF
clone size: .
V gene: TRBV7-9

CDR3 protein: CAIRDTGIRDTQYF
clone size: .
V gene: TRBV10-3

CDR3 protein: CASRPALNTEAFF
clone size: .
V gene: TRBV5-1

CDR3 protein: CASSPLEGYEQYF
clone size: .
V gene: TRBV2

CDR3 protein: CSAPGQGRNGYTF
clone size: .
V gene: TRBV20-1

CDR3 protein: CASSSRTHYGYTF
clone size: .
V gene: TRBV12-3/TRBV12-4

CDR3 protein: CASSRLWRGGGNEQFF
clone size: once
V gene: TRBV27